The next 9 T cell receptor beta chains were all read from a single sample in a study of blood T cell repertoires in COVID-19. Sequencing was performed with immunoSEQ multiplex PCR; in TCRdb, only in-frame clones are kept and a portion is missing. The table includes about 260,000 clones, over 80% detected once. The sample was peripheral blood. These receptors all come from a woman aged 40 to 55 with acute or convalescent COVID-19.

V gene TRBV19 combines with J gene TRBJ1-1; tentatively, D is TRBD1 (5 bases). V was clipped by 5 bases and J by 3 bases, with 10 bases between them. CDR1 and CDR2 (germline): LNHDA, SQIVND (reference sequence). The CDR3 has 13 amino acids. The CDR3 loop reads CASSSKGDTEAFF. The CDR3 nucleotides are TGTGCCAGTAGTTCTAAAGGGGACACTGAAGCTTTCTTT.

V gene TRBV7-3 combines with J gene TRBJ2-3; D gene ambiguous. This CDR3 is 13 amino acids long. CDR1 is SGHTA and CDR2 is FQGTGA in the germline V gene. V lost 5 bases and J lost 2, with 8 bases in between. The DNA for the CDR3 is TGTGCCAGCAGCCCCGGGTCCACAGATACGCAGTATTTT. Its translation: CASSPGSTDTQYF.

V and J are TRBV6-5 and TRBJ1-1; no clear D gene. The CDR3 has 14 amino acids. Germline loops: CDR1 MNHEY, CDR2 SVGAGI. V was pared by 6 bases and J by 2 bases, with 13 bases between. CDR3 in amino acids: CASRLESVNTEAFF. The CDR3 DNA reads as TGTGCCAGCAGGCTCGAGAGTGTTAACACTGAAGCTTTCTTT.

This clone was counted only a few times. CDR3 protein: CASSDGQGDTIYF. In DNA form, the CDR3 reads TGCGCCAGCAGTGATGGACAGGGTGACACCATATATTTT. This rearrangement joins TRBV10-1 to TRBJ1-3, with 8 bases lining up with TRBD1. Germline CDR1 is WNHNN and CDR2 is SYGVQD (reference sequence). V shed 3 bases and J 8 bases; nucleotides not matched to a gene: 3. This CDR3 has 13 amino acids.

The gene calls are TRBV28 and TRBJ1-3, with TRBD1 matching over 7 bases. Trimming cost V 5 bases and J 3 bases; bases outside gene matches: 16. The CDR3 extends over 18 amino acids. Germline V gene lookup returns CDR1 MDHEN and CDR2 SYDVKM. The CDR3 DNA sequence: TGTGCCAGCAGTCCCCAAAATCCCGACAGGGTACGTGGAAACACCATATATTTT. It translates to CASSPQNPDRVRGNTIYF.

The chain uses TRBV6-6 and TRBJ1-2; D might be TRBD1 (5 bases). The V gene lost 6 bases and the J gene lost 5 bases, with 13 bases spanning the gap. CDR1 and CDR2 from the germline V gene are MNHNY and SVGAGI (reference sequence). The CDR3 is made up of 13 amino acids. The CDR3, as DNA: TGTGCCAGCAGCTACGGGGCCGATTATGGCTACACCTTC. It specifies CASSYGADYGYTF.

This clone has just one count. The chain employs TRBV5-1 and TRBJ1-1; TRBD1 matches 9 bases. The germline V gene has CDR1 SGHRS and CDR2 YFSETQ. V was clipped by 3 bases and J by 3 bases; unmatched bases: 12. This CDR3 region has 17 residues. The CDR3 DNA reads as TGCGCCAGCAGCTCACGTCCCGGGACAGGGAGGTACACTGAAGCTTTCTTT. It yields the protein CASSSRPGTGRYTEAFF.

Turning to this clone: Within the sample, other DNA sequences also encode this same CDR3. V gene TRBV12-3 or TRBV12-4 combines with J gene TRBJ2-1; D gene unclear. The length of the CDR3 is 12 residues. V shed 3 bases and J shed 8 bases, with 8 bases lying between them. The CDR3 here is CASSLPGDEQFF. As DNA, the CDR3 is TGTGCCAGCAGTTTGCCCGGTGATGAGCAGTTCTTC.

The V call is TRBV19, the J call TRBJ2-1; 11 positions agree with TRBD2. The trim removed 4 bases at V and 7 bases at J, leaving 6 bases unmatched. Per the germline V gene, CDR1 is LNHDA and CDR2 is SQIVND (reference sequence). This CDR3 is 15 amino acids long. The CDR3 protein is CASSTGLAGSNEQFF. The CDR3 DNA is TGTGCCAGTAGTACCGGACTAGCGGGCTCTAATGAGCAGTTCTTC.